This entry lists 31 T cell receptor beta chains sequenced from one sample in a study of chemoradiotherapy in HPV16-positive cancers. Sequenced by immunoSEQ multiplex PCR; TCRdb stores in-frame clones only, minus some. The data contain roughly 16,000 clones, about four fifths of them singletons. The sample was acquired from a patient who underwent chemoradiotherapy. The receptors originated from a human donor with HPV-associated anogenital cancer.

This chain links TRBV19 with TRBJ1-2; D call uncertain. Trimming took 3 bases from V and 3 from J, leaving 8 bases between them. The CDR3 is made up of 13 amino acids. Germline values: CDR1 LNHDA, CDR2 SQIVND (reference sequence). In nucleotides, the CDR3 is TGTGCCAGTAGTATTGGACGGGACTATGGCTACACCTTC. This translates into CASSIGRDYGYTF.

This chain connects TRBV6-1 to TRBJ2-1; the D gene is possibly TRBD1 (5 bases). CDR1 and CDR2 from the germline V gene are MNHNS and SASEGT. The length of the CDR3 is 15 residues. Trimming shortened V by 1 base and J by 1 base, and 8 bases separated the two germline ends. Here the CDR3 DNA reads TGTGCCAGCAGTGAAGGGGGCTCGTCCTACAATGAGCAGTTCTTC. Protein sequence: CASSEGGSSYNEQFF.

This clone was detected only once. V gene TRBV18 combines with J gene TRBJ1-1, with unresolved D. The V end lost 1 base, the J end lost 5 bases, and 8 bases lay between the germline ends. CDR3 length equals 13 residues. Germline values: CDR1 KGHSH, CDR2 LQKENI. The CDR3 here is CASSPRPGTEAFF. The CDR3 DNA sequence: TGTGCCAGCTCACCACGGCCGGGAACTGAAGCTTTCTTT.

This clone was detected only a few times. The rearrangement links TRBV7-2 to TRBJ1-3, with a tentative D call TRBD1 (6 bases). The V and J ends lost 6 bases and 2 bases respectively, with 11 bases between them. The CDR3 runs 14 residues. Germline V gene lookup returns CDR1 SGHTA and CDR2 FQGNSA. The CDR3 spells CASSPQGTGNTIYF. CDR3 nucleotides: TGTGCCAGCAGTCCTCAGGGGACTGGAAACACCATATATTTT.

The count of this clone is one. This sequence joins TRBV6-6 and TRBJ1-2; 7 bases match TRBD1. Germline V gene lookup returns CDR1 MNHNY and CDR2 SVGAGI (reference sequence). The CDR3 consists of 13 residues. The trim removed 6 bases at V and 2 bases at J, leaving 3 bases unmatched. The CDR3 here is CASSLTGNYGYTF. The CDR3 DNA is TGTGCCAGCAGCCTGACAGGGAACTATGGCTACACCTTC.

The chain joins TRBV30 to TRBJ2-3, with 8 nucleotides matching TRBD2. This CDR3 has 16 residues. V lost 1 base and J lost 1; bases outside the gene matches: 7. The germline gives CDR1 GTSNPN, CDR2 SVGIG (reference sequence). The chain's CDR3 is CAWSAPIAGRTDTQYF. The DNA of the CDR3 is TGTGCCTGGAGTGCCCCTATAGCGGGGCGCACAGATACGCAGTATTTT.

J is TRBJ2-7 and V is TRBV6-1; D ambiguous. The CDR3 contains 13 residues. V lost 0 bases and J 4 bases, leaving 7 bases between the germline ends. Germline loops: CDR1 MNHNS, CDR2 SASEGT. The CDR3 DNA reads as TGTGCCAGCAGTGAAGCAAGAGGTTACGAGCAGTACTTC. This codes for CASSEARGYEQYF.

In its sample, this clone was seen a few times. This chain connects TRBV2 to TRBJ1-6; D gene uncertain. Deletions cut 8 bases from V and 3 bases from J, with 8 bases between. CDR3 length equals 13 residues. Germline CDR1 reads SNHLY; CDR2 reads FYNNEI. The CDR3 is CASRPFYNSPLHF. The CDR3 DNA follows: TGTGCCAGCCGGCCCTTCTATAATTCACCCCTCCACTTT.

V gene TRBV9 combines with J gene TRBJ2-1; 8 nucleotides align to TRBD1. V lost 0 bases to trimming and J lost 7 bases; unmatched junction nucleotides: 9. Germline V gene data show CDR1 as SGDLS and CDR2 as YYNGEE. There are 16 residues in the CDR3. CDR3 DNA sequence: TGTGCCAGCAGCGTAGGTGCAGGGGGCGGCCAAAATGAGCAGTTCTTC. Translating it yields CASSVGAGGGQNEQFF.

As regards this clone: One end of the junction varies from germline; a read error may be responsible. The V call is TRBV5-6, the J call TRBJ2-2; 9 nucleotides align to TRBD1. Germline assignment: CDR1 SGHDT and CDR2 YYEEEE. The CDR3 totals 16 residues. As DNA, the CDR3 is TGTGCCGGCAGCTTGGTCGGGACAGGGTCGTACCGGGAGCTGTTTTTT. This codes for CAGSLVGTGSYRELFF.

Turning to this clone: Other DNA sequences in this specimen translate into the identical CDR3. The chain has TRBV7-2 and TRBJ2-3, with a weak D call TRBD1 (5 bases). CDR1 is SGHTA and CDR2 is FQGNSA in the germline V gene. CDR3 length: 15 amino acids. Trimming removed 3 bases at V and 3 bases at J, with 13 bases between. The CDR3 loop is CASSLVGHSTDTQYF. As DNA, the CDR3 is TGTGCCAGCAGCTTGGTAGGACATTCGACAGATACGCAGTATTTT.

The rearrangement joins TRBV4-2 to TRBJ2-1, with 7 bases aligning to TRBD2. This CDR3 is 13 amino acids long. Trimming removed 1 base from V and 8 bases from J; junction bases left unmatched: 2. The germline V gene encodes CDR1 LGHNA and CDR2 YNFKEQ. This CDR3 is CASSQVGGDEQFF. DNA of the CDR3: TGTGCCAGCAGCCAAGTTGGGGGGGATGAGCAGTTCTTC.

The CDR3 region has the DNA TGTGCCAGCAGTTTATCATGGGCTAGCGGGGGCCAGCAGTACTTC. Amino acid sequence: CASSLSWASGGQQYF. The chain links TRBV27 to TRBJ2-7, with TRBD2 identical over 10 bases. Germline V gene lookup returns CDR1 MNHEY and CDR2 SMNVEV (reference sequence). There are 15 residues in the CDR3. The junction had 7 bases not matched to a gene; V was cut back by 0 bases and J by 8 bases.

Only a few counts were recorded for this clone. The V and J genes are TRBV29-1 and TRBJ1-5, with a tentative D call TRBD1 (5 bases). The CDR3 covers 13 residues. Germline-derived CDR1 and CDR2 are SQVTM and ANQGSEA. V was shortened by 4 bases and J by 7 bases, with 14 bases between the two germline ends. The CDR3, as DNA: TGCAGCGTTGCTGAGGGGAGGGGACAGCCCCAGCATTTT. As protein: CSVAEGRGQPQHF.

The chain joins TRBV7-2 to TRBJ1-5; 7 nucleotides match TRBD1. The germline V gene has CDR1 SGHTA and CDR2 FQGNSA. This CDR3 is built from 15 residues. Trimming took 1 base from V and 2 from J; bases not matched to a gene: 2. The CDR3: CASSLETGRNQPQHF. In DNA, the CDR3 is TGTGCCAGCAGCTTAGAGACAGGGCGCAATCAGCCCCAGCATTTT. The whole variable domain, filled in from reference TRBV7-2 and TRBJ1-5, reads GAGVSQSPSNKVTEKGKDVELRCDPISGHTALYWYRQSLGQGLEFLIYFQGNSAPDKSGLPSDRFSAERTGGSVSTLTIQRTQQEDSAVYLCASSLETGRNQPQHFGDGTRLSIL.

This clone was counted only a few times. The chain uses TRBV27 and TRBJ1-1; D gene unclear. Germline CDR1 and CDR2: MNHEY and SMNVEV (reference sequence). V was cut by 4 bases and J by 1 base, with 13 bases left in between. The CDR3 covers 15 residues. CDR3 sequence (DNA): TGTGCCAGCAGTTCCCCCAGGACGCCGAACACTGAAGCTTTCTTT. This encodes CASSSPRTPNTEAFF.

The V gene is TRBV9, the J gene TRBJ1-6; the D is unclear. CDR3 size: 16 residues. Deletions cut 0 bases from V and 10 bases from J, with 17 bases between. Germline V gene lookup returns CDR1 SGDLS and CDR2 YYNGEE. CDR3 residues: CASSVGYRGTGSPLHF. In nucleotides, the CDR3 is TGTGCCAGCAGCGTAGGCTATCGGGGAACGGGGTCACCCCTCCACTTT.

This clone was recorded a few times. The V gene is TRBV9, the J gene TRBJ2-7; perhaps D is TRBD1 or TRBD2 (6 bases each). V was shortened by 6 bases and J by 6 bases, with 16 bases between the two germline ends. CDR3 length: 13 residues. The V gene's germline CDR1 is SGDLS and CDR2 YYNGEE. The CDR3 DNA follows: TGTGCCAGCACGAGGGGGGCTTACGGCGAGCAGTACTTC. It yields the protein CASTRGAYGEQYF.

V usage is TRBV29-1 and J usage is TRBJ1-2, with D possibly being TRBD1 (5 bases). The V end lost 5 bases, the J end lost 2 bases, and 9 bases lay between the germline ends. Germline CDR1 is SQVTM and CDR2 is ANQGSEA. CDR3 length: 12 residues. CDR3: CSVRDGNYGYTF. CDR3 nucleotide sequence: TGCAGCGTTAGGGACGGCAACTATGGCTACACCTTC.

This clone appeared a single time. V is TRBV6-1 and J is TRBJ2-5; 10 nucleotides match TRBD2. Germline assignment: CDR1 MNHNS and CDR2 SASEGT. The CDR3 is 17 amino acids. The J segment lost 0 bases and the V segment lost 0 bases, leaving 4 bases of the junction unmatched. The DNA for the CDR3 is TGTGCCAGCAGTGAAGCTCGTGGACTAGCGGACCAAGAGACCCAGTACTTC. It is translated as CASSEARGLADQETQYF.

Judged by abundance, this clone is medium-sized. The gene calls are TRBV7-2 and TRBJ2-5; 8 bases map to TRBD1. The V and J ends lost 6 bases and 5 bases, in that order; junction bases with no gene match: 14. The germline V gene has CDR1 SGHTA and CDR2 FQGNSA. The CDR3 loop spans 16 amino acids. This chain's CDR3 is CASRKGPGTGGETQYF. The CDR3 nucleotides read TGTGCCAGCAGGAAAGGACCCGGGACAGGAGGCGAGACCCAGTACTTC. The full variable domain, in which reference TRBV7-2 and TRBJ2-5 provide the parts outside the CDR3, is GAGVSQSPSNKVTEKGKDVELRCDPISGHTALYWYRQSLGQGLEFLIYFQGNSAPDKSGLPSDRFSAERTGGSVSTLTIQRTQQEDSAVYLCASRKGPGTGGETQYFGPGTRLLVL.

This chain links TRBV28 with TRBJ1-1; no firm D call. Trimming left V 7 bases short and J 3 bases short, with 15 bases between. There are 14 residues in the CDR3. CDR1 MDHEN and CDR2 SYDVKM come from the germline V gene. The CDR3 bases are TGTGCCAGCAACTGGGTCGGAGATCACACTGAAGCTTTCTTT. This codes for CASNWVGDHTEAFF.

The chain uses TRBV5-1 and TRBJ2-3; D tentatively fits TRBD1 or TRBD2 (6 bases each). CDR1 SGHRS and CDR2 YFSETQ come from the germline V gene. The CDR3 runs to 14 residues. The V end lost 5 bases, the J end lost 2 bases, and 12 bases lay between the germline ends. The CDR3 region has the DNA TGCGCCAGCAGGGTGGGGGGCCCCACAGATACGCAGTATTTT. This codes for CASRVGGPTDTQYF.

The CDR3 loop reads CASTLGNTIYF. In nucleotides, the CDR3 is TGTGCCAGTACTCTTGGAAACACCATATATTTT. The J gene is TRBJ1-3, the V gene TRBV19; D not certain. Between the trimmed V and J ends, which lost 7 bases and 3 bases, there was a span of 4 bases. This CDR3 has 11 residues. The germline gives CDR1 LNHDA, CDR2 SQIVND (reference sequence).

CDR3 DNA sequence: TGTGCCAGCAGCCCCTCCAGCGGGGGGGCCCACGAGCAGTACTTC. It encodes CASSPSSGGAHEQYF. The chain combines TRBV6-6 with TRBJ2-7, with 10 bases that match TRBD2. The CDR3 spans 15 residues. Germline CDR1 and CDR2: MNHNY and SVGAGI (reference sequence). J was trimmed by 5 bases and V by 6 bases; bases with no gene match: 10.

This sequence joins TRBV9 and TRBJ2-3, with TRBD1 identical over 8 bases. The germline gives CDR1 SGDLS, CDR2 YYNGEE. With V trimmed by 4 bases and J by 5 bases, 12 bases remained unmatched. The CDR3 length is 16 residues. This chain's CDR3 is CASSPRSQGAQDTQYF. CDR3 nucleotides: TGTGCCAGCAGCCCACGCTCCCAGGGGGCTCAAGATACGCAGTATTTT.

The CDR3 region is CASSQDQTGGVGSYEQYF. CDR3 nucleotides: TGCGCCAGCAGCCAAGATCAGACTGGGGGGGTCGGCTCCTACGAGCAGTACTTC. The chain couples TRBV4-3 to TRBJ2-7; the match to TRBD2 covers 7 bases. The CDR3 totals 18 residues. V trimming: 0 bases; J trimming: 0 bases; junction bases outside the gene matches: 11. The germline V gene has CDR1 LGHNA and CDR2 YSLEER.

This clone was seen more than once but under ten times. In DNA form, the CDR3 reads TGCGCCAGCAGCTTGGGCCAGGGAAGGGGGGACACCATATATTTT. Encoded protein: CASSLGQGRGDTIYF. V gene TRBV5-1 combines with J gene TRBJ1-3, with D possibly being TRBD1 (6 bases). This CDR3 has 15 residues. CDR1 and CDR2 (germline): SGHRS, YFSETQ. V lost 0 bases and J lost 8, with 15 bases in between.

The J gene is TRBJ1-1, the V gene TRBV7-2, with a possible D match to TRBD1 (6 bases). The CDR3 has 14 amino acids. V was trimmed by 2 bases and J by 1 base, leaving 8 bases between them. Germline CDR1 SGHTA, CDR2 FQGNSA. The CDR3 sequence: CASSLKGQNTEAFF. The CDR3 DNA sequence: TGTGCCAGCAGCTTAAAGGGACAGAACACTGAAGCTTTCTTT.

This clone has just a few counts. The J gene is TRBJ1-1, the V gene TRBV7-9, with D possibly matching TRBD1 (6 bases). The CDR3 sequence is 14 residues long. The germline CDR1 and CDR2 sequences are SEHNR and FQNEAQ (reference sequence). V was pared by 5 bases and J by 6 bases, with 16 bases between. As DNA, the CDR3 is TGTGCCAGCAGCCCGGACAGTCAAGTCCCTGAAGCTTTCTTT. The encoded protein is CASSPDSQVPEAFF.

The CDR3, as DNA: TGTGCCAGCTACTATATGGACAGGATCGGGCAGCCCCAGCATTTT. Protein product: CASYYMDRIGQPQHF. J is TRBJ1-5 and V is TRBV6-1, with 7 bases identical to TRBD1. The CDR3 is made up of 15 amino acids. V gave up 8 bases and J gave up 7 bases; unmatched junction bases: 14. Germline loops: CDR1 MNHNS, CDR2 SASEGT.